The rows below give T cell receptor beta chains drawn from one sample of a study of T cell changes during pregnancy in multiple sclerosis. Data came from immunoSEQ multiplex PCR; TCRdb stores just in-frame clones and leaves some out. The table has tens of thousands of clones, 85% to 95% seen once. Sequencing was performed on CD4+ T cells from peripheral blood mononuclear cells, taken before pregnancy. The receptors derive from a female donor with multiple sclerosis, enrolled in a pregnancy study. CDR3s include the opening cysteine and the closing phenylalanine or tryptophan. The order of the fields is V gene, J gene, D gene, clone size, CDR3 length, CDR3 DNA, CDR3 protein. The D gene is left open where the match is weak. The size entry is marked missing in some rows and otherwise reads once, few, many or a size class.

V gene: TRBV7-9
J gene: TRBJ2-7
D gene: TRBD2
clone size: NA
CDR3 length: 17
CDR3 DNA: TGTGCCAGCAGAAGGTCGGCTAGCGGGAGGTTGAACGACGAGCAGTACTTC
CDR3 protein: CASRRSASGRLNDEQYF

V gene: TRBV6-5
J gene: TRBJ1-4
D gene: TRBD1
clone size: NA
CDR3 length: 15
CDR3 DNA: TGTGCCAGCATGCCAGGGGGAGCAACTAATGAAAAACTGTTTTTT
CDR3 protein: CASMPGGATNEKLFF

V gene: TRBV28
J gene: TRBJ2-5
D gene: TRBD2
clone size: NA
CDR3 length: 17
CDR3 DNA: TGTGCCAGCAGTTTATTGAGTGGGCAGGGAGGGCAAGAGACCCAGTACTTC
CDR3 protein: CASSLLSGQGGQETQYF

V gene: TRBV19
J gene: TRBJ1-5
D gene: TRBD1
clone size: NA
CDR3 length: 16
CDR3 DNA: TGTGCCAGTAGTATAGGGACAGGGGGCGTCAATCAGCCCCAGCATTTT
CDR3 protein: CASSIGTGGVNQPQHF

V gene: TRBV5-1
J gene: TRBJ1-1
D gene: NA
clone size: once
CDR3 length: 15
CDR3 DNA: TGCGCCAGCAGCTTGGCCAGACCGGGTATCACTGAAGCTTTCTTT
CDR3 protein: CASSLARPGITEAFF

V gene: TRBV5-1
J gene: TRBJ2-5
D gene: NA
clone size: NA
CDR3 length: 13
CDR3 DNA: TGCGCCAGCAGATTGGGGGGCGAAGAGACCCAGTACTTC
CDR3 protein: CASRLGGEETQYF

V gene: TRBV29-1
J gene: TRBJ1-1
D gene: NA
clone size: few
CDR3 length: 12
CDR3 DNA: TGCAGCGTTGGAGGCATGAACACTGAAGCTTTCTTT
CDR3 protein: CSVGGMNTEAFF

V gene: TRBV19
J gene: TRBJ1-1
D gene: TRBD1
clone size: NA
CDR3 length: 14
CDR3 DNA: TGTGCCAGTAGAACAGGGGCGCCGAACACTGAAGCTTTCTTT
CDR3 protein: CASRTGAPNTEAFF

V gene: TRBV18
J gene: TRBJ2-7
D gene: NA
clone size: NA
CDR3 length: 15
CDR3 DNA: TGTGCCAGCTCACCACCGGTATTAGGGGGTTACGAGCAGTACTTC
CDR3 protein: CASSPPVLGGYEQYF

V gene: TRBV7-9
J gene: TRBJ2-7
D gene: TRBD2
clone size: NA
CDR3 length: 14
CDR3 DNA: TGTGCCAGCAGCTCTAGCGGGGGTACCTACGAGCAGTACTTC
CDR3 protein: CASSSSGGTYEQYF

V gene: TRBV19
J gene: TRBJ1-2
D gene: TRBD1
clone size: NA
CDR3 length: 15
CDR3 DNA: TGTGCCAGTAGTATTTCGGGACAGGGGGTCTATGGCTACACCTTC
CDR3 protein: CASSISGQGVYGYTF

V gene: TRBV5-1
J gene: TRBJ2-3
D gene: TRBD1
clone size: NA
CDR3 length: 14
CDR3 DNA: TGCGCCAGCAGCCCAGGGACAGACACAGATACGCAGTATTTT
CDR3 protein: CASSPGTDTDTQYF

V gene: TRBV5-1
J gene: TRBJ1-2
D gene: TRBD1
clone size: NA
CDR3 length: 16
CDR3 DNA: TGCGCCAGCAGCTTGTTTCTGGGACAGAGTAACTATGGCTACACCTTC
CDR3 protein: CASSLFLGQSNYGYTF

V gene: TRBV5-4
J gene: TRBJ2-7
D gene: NA
clone size: NA
CDR3 length: 12
CDR3 DNA: TGTGCCAGCAGCTTTCCTCTAGGTGAGCAGTACTTC
CDR3 protein: CASSFPLGEQYF

V gene: TRBV7-2
J gene: TRBJ2-2
D gene: NA
clone size: NA
CDR3 length: 16
CDR3 DNA: TGTGCCAGCAGCTCCCAGGGGTCCGCGAACACCGGGGAGCTGTTTTTT
CDR3 protein: CASSSQGSANTGELFF

V gene: TRBV18
J gene: TRBJ2-3
D gene: TRBD2
clone size: NA
CDR3 length: 13
CDR3 DNA: TGTGCCAGCTCACCATCAGGACTAGCACCGCCGTATTTT
CDR3 protein: CASSPSGLAPPYF

V gene: TRBV14
J gene: TRBJ1-1
D gene: NA
clone size: NA
CDR3 length: 15
CDR3 DNA: TGTGCCAGCAGCCCACAGGACATAAGGAACACTGAAGCTTTCTTT
CDR3 protein: CASSPQDIRNTEAFF

V gene: TRBV9
J gene: TRBJ1-6
D gene: NA
clone size: NA
CDR3 length: 12
CDR3 DNA: TGTGCCAGCAGCGTAGCGGCGGGACCCCTCCACTTT
CDR3 protein: CASSVAAGPLHF

V gene: TRBV21-1
J gene: TRBJ1-5
D gene: NA
clone size: NA
CDR3 length: 18
CDR3 DNA: TGTGCCAGCAGCAGCGCTAAAAGGCCAGGGGGCGCGTATCAGCCCCAGCATTTT
CDR3 protein: CASSSAKRPGGAYQPQHF

V gene: TRBV27
J gene: TRBJ2-7
D gene: TRBD2
clone size: once
CDR3 length: 16
CDR3 DNA: TGTGCCAGCAGTTTGTCCCTAGCGGGAGGCCCCTACGAGCAGTACTTC
CDR3 protein: CASSLSLAGGPYEQYF

V gene: TRBV2
J gene: TRBJ1-1
D gene: TRBD1
clone size: NA
CDR3 length: 14
CDR3 DNA: TGTGCCAGCAGTACAGGGGGGATAGGGACTGAAGCTTTCTTT
CDR3 protein: CASSTGGIGTEAFF

V gene: TRBV18
J gene: TRBJ1-1
D gene: TRBD1
clone size: once
CDR3 length: 16
CDR3 DNA: TGTGCCAGCTCACCCACTCCCGGGACAGCGAACACTGAAGCTTTCTTT
CDR3 protein: CASSPTPGTANTEAFF

V gene: TRBV15
J gene: TRBJ1-5
D gene: NA
clone size: NA
CDR3 length: 15
CDR3 DNA: TGTGCCACCAGCACCTCTCGGGGGGGGGCTCAGCCCCAGCATTTT
CDR3 protein: CATSTSRGGAQPQHF

V gene: TRBV5-6
J gene: TRBJ1-2
D gene: NA
clone size: NA
CDR3 length: 14
CDR3 DNA: TGTGCCAGCAGCCACCGGGAGGTCAACTATGGCTACACCTTC
CDR3 protein: CASSHREVNYGYTF

V gene: TRBV19
J gene: TRBJ1-5
D gene: NA
clone size: once
CDR3 length: 14
CDR3 DNA: TGTGCCAGTACCGCCACCGGCGAGTGGGGCTCCCAGCATTTT
CDR3 protein: CASTATGEWGSQHF

V gene: TRBV5-1
J gene: TRBJ2-2
D gene: NA
clone size: NA
CDR3 length: 14
CDR3 DNA: TGCGCCAGCAGCGCAACACAAAACACCGGGGAGCTGTTTTTT
CDR3 protein: CASSATQNTGELFF

V gene: TRBV7-9
J gene: TRBJ1-2
D gene: NA
clone size: once
CDR3 length: 14
CDR3 DNA: TGTGCCAGCAGCTTATTCCCGGAGAACTATGGCTACACCTTC
CDR3 protein: CASSLFPENYGYTF

V gene: TRBV5-5
J gene: TRBJ1-4
D gene: NA
clone size: NA
CDR3 length: 16
CDR3 DNA: TGTGCCAGCAGCTTGGGAGGGGGATCGGCTAATGAAAAACTGTTTTTT
CDR3 protein: CASSLGGGSANEKLFF

V gene: TRBV5-1
J gene: TRBJ2-7
D gene: TRBD2
clone size: NA
CDR3 length: 15
CDR3 DNA: TGCGCCAGCAGCTTGGGGGCTAGCGGATCCTACGAGCAGTACTTC
CDR3 protein: CASSLGASGSYEQYF

V gene: TRBV6-1
J gene: TRBJ2-7
D gene: NA
clone size: NA
CDR3 length: 13
CDR3 DNA: TGTGCCAGCAGTGAAGGTAGGGGTCTCGAGCAGTACTTC
CDR3 protein: CASSEGRGLEQYF

V gene: TRBV28
J gene: TRBJ2-7
D gene: NA
clone size: NA
CDR3 length: 14
CDR3 DNA: TGTGCCAGCAGTTTCCCAGGGATCTCCTACGAGCAGTACTTC
CDR3 protein: CASSFPGISYEQYF

V gene: TRBV4-1
J gene: TRBJ2-7
D gene: TRBD2
clone size: NA
CDR3 length: 16
CDR3 DNA: TGCGCCAGCAGCCAGAGGAGGACTAGCGGCTTCTACGAGCAGTACTTC
CDR3 protein: CASSQRRTSGFYEQYF

V gene: TRBV29-1
J gene: TRBJ2-1
D gene: NA
clone size: few
CDR3 length: 14
CDR3 DNA: TGCAGCGTTCGCGGGGGCGTCTCCTACAATGAGCAGTTCTTC
CDR3 protein: CSVRGGVSYNEQFF

V gene: TRBV4-2
J gene: TRBJ1-5
D gene: NA
clone size: NA
CDR3 length: 15
CDR3 DNA: TGTGCCAGCAGCCAAGAGAACAGGGAAATGTCTCCCCAGCATTTT
CDR3 protein: CASSQENREMSPQHF

V gene: TRBV5-6
J gene: TRBJ1-4
D gene: TRBD1
clone size: once
CDR3 length: 15
CDR3 DNA: TGTGCCAGCAGCTTGCAGGGACAGGGGGGTGAAAAACTGTTTTTT
CDR3 protein: CASSLQGQGGEKLFF

V gene: TRBV28
J gene: TRBJ2-1
D gene: NA
clone size: NA
CDR3 length: 14
CDR3 DNA: TGTGCCAGCACCAACTCTGGGGCGGCCAATGAGCAGTTCTTC
CDR3 protein: CASTNSGAANEQFF

V gene: TRBV27
J gene: TRBJ1-2
D gene: NA
clone size: NA
CDR3 length: 12
CDR3 DNA: TGTGCCAGCAGACGACAGTCCGGTGGCTACACCTTC
CDR3 protein: CASRRQSGGYTF

V gene: TRBV28
J gene: TRBJ2-3
D gene: TRBD1
clone size: NA
CDR3 length: 13
CDR3 DNA: TGTGCCAGCGACAGGGGTGGCACAGATACGCAGTATTTT
CDR3 protein: CASDRGGTDTQYF

V gene: TRBV5-1
J gene: TRBJ2-1
D gene: TRBD2
clone size: NA
CDR3 length: 18
CDR3 DNA: TGCGCCAGCAGCTTGGCCGCCGCGGGACTAGGGGGTTACAATGAGCAGTTCTTC
CDR3 protein: CASSLAAAGLGGYNEQFF

V gene: TRBV4-2
J gene: TRBJ2-5
D gene: TRBD1
clone size: few
CDR3 length: 18
CDR3 DNA: TGTGCCAGCAGCCAACCCCAGGGGGGGACAGGGGGCGCGGAGACCCAGTACTTC
CDR3 protein: CASSQPQGGTGGAETQYF